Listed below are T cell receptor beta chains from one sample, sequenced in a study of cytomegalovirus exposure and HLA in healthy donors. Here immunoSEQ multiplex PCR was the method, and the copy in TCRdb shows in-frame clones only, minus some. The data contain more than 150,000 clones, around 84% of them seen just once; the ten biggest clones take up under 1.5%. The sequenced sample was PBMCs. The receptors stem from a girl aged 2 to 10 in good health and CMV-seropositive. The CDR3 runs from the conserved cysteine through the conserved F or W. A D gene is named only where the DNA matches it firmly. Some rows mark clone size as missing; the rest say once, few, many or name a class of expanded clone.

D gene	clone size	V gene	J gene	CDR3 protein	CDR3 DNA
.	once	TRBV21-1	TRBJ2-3	CASTRLATSTDTQYF	TGTGCCAGCACCCGACTAGCAACTAGCACAGATACGCAGTATTTT
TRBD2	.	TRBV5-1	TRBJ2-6	CASSLRGGGSGANVLTF	TGCGCCAGCAGCTTGCGGGGGGGCGGCTCTGGGGCCAACGTCCTGACTTTC
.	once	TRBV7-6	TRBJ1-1	CASSLSSGREAFF	TGTGCCAGCAGCTTAAGCTCCGGGAGAGAAGCTTTCTTT
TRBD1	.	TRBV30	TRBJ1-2	CAWSQYQTGGSNYGYTF	TGTGCCTGGAGCCAGTACCAAACAGGGGGTAGTAACTATGGCTACACCTTC
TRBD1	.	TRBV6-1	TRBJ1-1	CASSVGQLNTEAFF	TGTGCCAGCAGCGTGGGACAGCTGAACACTGAAGCTTTCTTT
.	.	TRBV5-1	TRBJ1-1	CATKQTEKNTEAFF	TGCGCCACCAAACAAACGGAGAAGAACACTGAAGCTTTCTTT
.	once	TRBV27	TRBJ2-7	CASSRQVSYEQYF	TGTGCCAGCAGCAGACAGGTTTCCTACGAGCAGTACTTC
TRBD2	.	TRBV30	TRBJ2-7	CAWMSGRAREQYF	TGTGCCTGGATGAGCGGGAGGGCGAGGGAGCAGTACTTC
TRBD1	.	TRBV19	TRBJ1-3	CASFDRGSGNTIYF	TGTGCCAGTTTCGACAGGGGCTCTGGAAACACCATATATTTT
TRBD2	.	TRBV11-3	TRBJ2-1	CASSRTSGGYNEQFF	TGTGCCAGCAGCCGAACTAGCGGGGGATACAATGAGCAGTTCTTC
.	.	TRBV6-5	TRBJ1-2	CASSYGRGFRYGYTF	TGTGCCAGCAGTTACGGGCGGGGCTTTCGGTATGGCTACACCTTC
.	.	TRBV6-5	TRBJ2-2	CASRSGVRAGGELFF	TGTGCCAGCAGATCAGGAGTTCGAGCGGGCGGGGAGCTGTTTTTT
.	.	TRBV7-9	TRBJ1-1	CASSLLRANTEAFF	TGTGCCAGCAGCTTACTCAGGGCCAACACTGAAGCTTTCTTT
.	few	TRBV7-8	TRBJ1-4	CASSLDNSLGGLFF	TGTGCCAGCAGCTTAGATAACAGTTTGGGGGGTCTGTTTTTT
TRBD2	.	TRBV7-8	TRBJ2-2	CASSVTGGAGDSGELFF	TGTGCCAGCAGCGTAACTGGAGGCGCGGGAGATTCCGGGGAGCTGTTTTTT
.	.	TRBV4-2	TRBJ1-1	CASSQGEGSEAFF	TGTGCCAGCAGCCAAGGGGAGGGGTCTGAAGCTTTCTTT
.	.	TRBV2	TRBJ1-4	CASSGGDPGNEKLFF	TGTGCCAGCAGCGGGGGGGACCCGGGTAATGAAAAACTGTTTTTT
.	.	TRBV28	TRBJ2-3	CASSPRTYTQYF	TGTGCCAGCAGTCCCAGGACTTATACGCAGTATTTT
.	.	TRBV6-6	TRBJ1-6	CASSSRSLNSPLHF	TGTGCCAGCAGTTCAAGGAGCCTTAATTCACCCCTCCACTTT
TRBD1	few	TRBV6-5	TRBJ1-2	CASSYAGTGDYGYTF	TGTGCCAGCAGTTACGCCGGGACAGGGGACTATGGCTACACCTTC
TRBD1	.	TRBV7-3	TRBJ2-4	CASSTDRGKNIQYF	TGTGCCAGCAGCACTGACAGGGGGAAAAACATTCAGTACTTC
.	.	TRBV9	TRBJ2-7	CASSVAGKDEQYF	TGTGCCAGCAGCGTAGCGGGGAAGGACGAGCAGTACTTC
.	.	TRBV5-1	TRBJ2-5	CASSLLHPRETQYF	TGCGCCAGCAGCTTGCTCCACCCGCGGGAGACCCAGTACTTC
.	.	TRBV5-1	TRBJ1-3	CASSFLDRDSGNTIYF	TGCGCCAGCAGCTTCCTGGACAGAGACTCTGGAAACACCATATATTTT
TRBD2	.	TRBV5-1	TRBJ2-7	CASSLERGGYEQYF	TGCGCCAGCAGCTTGGAGCGGGGGGGCTACGAGCAGTACTTC
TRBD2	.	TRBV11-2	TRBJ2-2	CASSDLAGVSGELFF	TGTGCCAGCAGCGATCTAGCGGGGGTTTCGGGGGAGCTGTTTTTT
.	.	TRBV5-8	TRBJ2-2	CASSSGLLRELFF	TGTGCCAGCAGCTCCGGACTCCTCCGGGAGCTGTTTTTT
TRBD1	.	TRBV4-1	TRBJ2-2	CASSRRQGATNTGELFF	TGCGCCAGCAGCCGGAGACAGGGGGCGACGAACACCGGGGAGCTGTTTTTT
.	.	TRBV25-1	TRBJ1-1	CASSDPLTEAFF	TGTGCCAGCAGTGATCCCCTAACTGAAGCTTTCTTT